This TCR beta chain derives from a study of T-cell reconstitution after alpha-beta-depleted transplantation in children. Overall study findings and caveats: At day 60, the high TCRbeta diversity found in some patients originated from recipient T cells and thymic progenitors that had survived. A year had passed since transplant, and T-cell counts and diversity by then came mostly from newly produced T cells.

This CDR3 has 14 residues. V lost 3 bases and J 9 bases, leaving 16 bases between the germline ends. In germline, CDR1 is SGHNT, CDR2 YYREEE (reference sequence). Researchers prepared the TCRbeta library using unique molecular identifiers, the study reports. MiXCR, run by TCRdb on the PCR reads, gives a single entry per CDR3 protein. The sample has roughly 49,000 distinct CDR3 sequences, around 9.2% seen once. Comment on this clonotype: The antigen remains unidentified.

Sequenced here: PBMCs, mostly from graft donor cells, sampled 60 days after TCRalphabeta/CD19-depleted stem cell transplant. The chain recombines TRBV5-4 with TRBJ2-1; D possibly uses TRBD1 or TRBD2 (5 bases each). This sequence originates from a male patient aged 2-10 years who had a stem cell transplant for chronic granulomatous disease, so the T cells may come from the graft donor. The CDR3 DNA sequence: TGTGCCAGCAGCTCGAGAGTCATGAGGGGTGAGCAGTTCTTC. This gives the protein CASSSRVMRGEQFF.